This T cell receptor (beta chain) was profiled in a study of blood T cell repertoires in COVID-19. Study overall: Sample material is recorded as cDNA or gDNA derived from T cells, B-cell-depleted T cells, or PBMCs.

V lost 0 bases and J lost 3, with 12 bases in between. This CDR3 has 15 residues. From germline, CDR1 is SGDLS and CDR2 YYNGEE. Authors' data handling: For nucleated cells, counts were estimated from reference gene primer amplification. Some clones are missing from TCRdb's copy, which holds only in-frame ones; the method was immunoSEQ multiplex PCR. V, J and clone size derive from that table, while D and trimming were established from the DNA sequence. The sample records over 200,000 clones, 80% to 90% being singletons. The source of this sequence is a man aged 25 to 40 with COVID-19, enrolled during active disease. The chain employs TRBV9 and TRBJ1-1; TRBD1 might be the D (5 bases). Sequenced material: peripheral blood. CDR3 sequence: CASSVGPGRDTEAFF. The CDR3 nucleotides read TGTGCCAGCAGCGTAGGGCCAGGGAGGGACACTGAAGCTTTCTTT.